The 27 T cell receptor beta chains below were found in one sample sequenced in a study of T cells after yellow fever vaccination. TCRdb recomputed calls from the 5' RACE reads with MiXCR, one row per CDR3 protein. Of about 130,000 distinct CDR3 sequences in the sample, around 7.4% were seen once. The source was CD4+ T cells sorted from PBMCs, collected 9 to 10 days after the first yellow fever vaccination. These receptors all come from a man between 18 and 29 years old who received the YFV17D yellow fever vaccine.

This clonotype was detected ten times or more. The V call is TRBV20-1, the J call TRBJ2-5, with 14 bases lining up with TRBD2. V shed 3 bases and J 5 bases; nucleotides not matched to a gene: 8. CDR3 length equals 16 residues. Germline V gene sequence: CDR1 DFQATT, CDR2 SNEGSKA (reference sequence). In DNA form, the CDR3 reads TGCAGTGCTAGTAGACTAGCGGGGGGGCCTCGTGAGACCCAGTACTTC. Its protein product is CSASRLAGGPRETQYF.

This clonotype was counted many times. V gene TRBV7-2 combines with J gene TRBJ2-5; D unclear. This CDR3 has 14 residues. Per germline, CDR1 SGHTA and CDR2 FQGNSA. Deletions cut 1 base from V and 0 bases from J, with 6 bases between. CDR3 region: CASSLVWYQETQYF. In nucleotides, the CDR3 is TGTGCCAGCAGCTTAGTGTGGTACCAAGAGACCCAGTACTTC.

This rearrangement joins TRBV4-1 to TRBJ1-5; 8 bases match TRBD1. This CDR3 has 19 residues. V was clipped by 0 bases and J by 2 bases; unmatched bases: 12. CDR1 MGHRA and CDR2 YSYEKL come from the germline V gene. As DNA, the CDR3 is TGCGCCAGCAGCCAAGAAAGTGGTCAGGGGGCGAGGCGCAATCAGCCCCAGCATTTT. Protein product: CASSQESGQGARRNQPQHF.

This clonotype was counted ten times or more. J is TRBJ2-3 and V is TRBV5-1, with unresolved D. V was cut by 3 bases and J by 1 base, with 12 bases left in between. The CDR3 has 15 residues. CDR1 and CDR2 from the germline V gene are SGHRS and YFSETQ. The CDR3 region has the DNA TGCGCCAGCAGCTACTCGGACGGTGGCACAGATACGCAGTATTTT. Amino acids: CASSYSDGGTDTQYF.

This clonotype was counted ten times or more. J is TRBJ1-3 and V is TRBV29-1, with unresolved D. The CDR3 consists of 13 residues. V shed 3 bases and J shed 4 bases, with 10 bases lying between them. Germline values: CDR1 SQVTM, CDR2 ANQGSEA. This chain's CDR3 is CSVDGSLGNTIYF. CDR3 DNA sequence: TGCAGCGTTGATGGGAGTCTCGGAAACACCATATATTTT.

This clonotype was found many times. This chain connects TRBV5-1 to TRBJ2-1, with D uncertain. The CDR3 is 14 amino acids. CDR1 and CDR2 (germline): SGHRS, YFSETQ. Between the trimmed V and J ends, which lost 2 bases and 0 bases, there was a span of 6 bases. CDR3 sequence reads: CASSFTGSYNEQFF. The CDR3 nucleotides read TGCGCCAGCAGCTTTACGGGCTCCTACAATGAGCAGTTCTTC.

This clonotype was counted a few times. The CDR3: CSARPRLSLTSYEQYF. CDR3 bases: TGCAGTGCTAGGCCTAGACTGAGTCTAACTTCCTACGAGCAGTACTTC. This chain links TRBV20-1 with TRBJ2-7; D unresolved. This CDR3 spans 16 amino acids. Trimming removed 3 bases from V and 1 base from J, with 19 bases in between. Germline V gene lookup returns CDR1 DFQATT and CDR2 SNEGSKA (reference sequence).

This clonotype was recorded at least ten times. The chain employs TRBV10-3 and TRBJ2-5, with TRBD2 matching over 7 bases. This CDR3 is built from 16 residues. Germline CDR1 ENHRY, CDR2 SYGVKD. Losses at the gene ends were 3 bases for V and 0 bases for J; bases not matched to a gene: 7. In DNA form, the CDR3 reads TGTGCCATCAGTGAACGGATGGGGGGGTACCAAGAGACCCAGTACTTC. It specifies CAISERMGGYQETQYF.

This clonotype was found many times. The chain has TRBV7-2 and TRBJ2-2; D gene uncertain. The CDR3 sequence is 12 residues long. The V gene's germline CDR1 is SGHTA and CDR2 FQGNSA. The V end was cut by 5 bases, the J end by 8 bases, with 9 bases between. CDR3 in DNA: TGTGCCAGCAGCCGTAGCCCTGGGGAGCTGTTTTTT. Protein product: CASSRSPGELFF.

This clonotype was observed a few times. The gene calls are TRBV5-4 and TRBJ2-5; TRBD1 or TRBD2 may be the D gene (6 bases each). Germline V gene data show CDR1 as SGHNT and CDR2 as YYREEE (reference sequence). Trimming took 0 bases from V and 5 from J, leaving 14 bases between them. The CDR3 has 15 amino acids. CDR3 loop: CASSLAGGRGETQYF. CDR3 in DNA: TGTGCCAGCAGCTTGGCTGGGGGGCGAGGGGAGACCCAGTACTTC.

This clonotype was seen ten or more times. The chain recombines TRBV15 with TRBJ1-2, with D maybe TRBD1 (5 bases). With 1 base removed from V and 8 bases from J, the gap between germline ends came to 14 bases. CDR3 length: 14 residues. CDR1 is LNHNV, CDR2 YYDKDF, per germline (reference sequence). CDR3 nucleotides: TGTGCCACCAGCAGAGCTCCAGGGATGGGGGGCTACACCTTC. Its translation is CATSRAPGMGGYTF.

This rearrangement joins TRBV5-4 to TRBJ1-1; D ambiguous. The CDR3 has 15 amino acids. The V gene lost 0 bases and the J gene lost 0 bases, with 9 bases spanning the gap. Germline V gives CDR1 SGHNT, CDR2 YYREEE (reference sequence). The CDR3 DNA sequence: TGTGCCAGCAGCTTGGCCCCGGGGATGAACACTGAAGCTTTCTTT. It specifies CASSLAPGMNTEAFF.

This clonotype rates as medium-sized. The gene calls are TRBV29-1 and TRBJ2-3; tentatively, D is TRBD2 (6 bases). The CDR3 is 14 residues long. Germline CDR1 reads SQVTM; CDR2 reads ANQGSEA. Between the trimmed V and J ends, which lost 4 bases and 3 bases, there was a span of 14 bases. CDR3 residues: CSVGISGRTDTQYF. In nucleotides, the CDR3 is TGCAGCGTTGGAATTAGCGGAAGGACAGATACGCAGTATTTT.

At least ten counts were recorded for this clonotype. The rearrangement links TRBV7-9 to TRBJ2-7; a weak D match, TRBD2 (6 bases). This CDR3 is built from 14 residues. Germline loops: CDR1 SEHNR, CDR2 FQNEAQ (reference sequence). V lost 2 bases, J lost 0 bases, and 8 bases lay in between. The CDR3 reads CASSLRRDSYEQYF. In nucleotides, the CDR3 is TGTGCCAGCAGCTTAAGGAGGGACTCCTACGAGCAGTACTTC. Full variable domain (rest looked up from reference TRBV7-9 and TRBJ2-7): DTGVSQNPRHKITKRGQNVTFRCDPISEHNRLYWYRQTLGQGPEFLTYFQNEAQLEKSRLLSDRFSAERPKGSFSTLEIQRTEQGDSAMYLCASSLRRDSYEQYFGPGTRLTVT.

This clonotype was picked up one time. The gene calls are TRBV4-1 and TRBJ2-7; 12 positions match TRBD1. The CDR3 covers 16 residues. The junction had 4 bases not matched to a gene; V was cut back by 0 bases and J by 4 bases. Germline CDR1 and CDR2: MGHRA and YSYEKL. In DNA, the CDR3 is TGCGCCAGCAGCCAAGATTGGGACAGGGGGCGATACGAGCAGTACGTC. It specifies CASSQDWDRGRYEQYV.

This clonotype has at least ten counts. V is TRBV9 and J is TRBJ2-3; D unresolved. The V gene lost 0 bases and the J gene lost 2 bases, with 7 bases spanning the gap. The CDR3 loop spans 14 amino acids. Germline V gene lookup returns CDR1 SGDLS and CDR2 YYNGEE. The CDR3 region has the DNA TGTGCCAGCAGCGTAGACCAGAACACAGATACGCAGTATTTT. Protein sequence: CASSVDQNTDTQYF.

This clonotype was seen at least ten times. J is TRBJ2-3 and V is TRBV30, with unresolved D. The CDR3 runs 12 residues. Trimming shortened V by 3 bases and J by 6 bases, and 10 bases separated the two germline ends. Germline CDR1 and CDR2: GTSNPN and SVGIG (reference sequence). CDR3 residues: CAWRNSGDTQYF. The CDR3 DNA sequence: TGTGCCTGGAGGAATAGTGGGGATACGCAGTATTTT.

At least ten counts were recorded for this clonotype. Written as DNA, the CDR3 is TGTGCCAGCCCAGCTGATAGTTACACCGGGGAGCTGTTTTTT. This gives the protein CASPADSYTGELFF. The chain carries TRBV12-3 or TRBV12-4 and TRBJ2-2, with no clear D. With 8 bases removed from V and 3 bases from J, the gap between germline ends came to 13 bases. The CDR3 contains 14 residues.

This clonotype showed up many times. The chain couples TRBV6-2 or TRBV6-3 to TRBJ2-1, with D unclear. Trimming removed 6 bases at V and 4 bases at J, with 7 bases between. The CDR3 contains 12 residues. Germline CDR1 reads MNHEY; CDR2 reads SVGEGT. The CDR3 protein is CASRAEYNEQFF. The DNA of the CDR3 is TGTGCCAGCAGGGCCGAGTACAATGAGCAGTTCTTC.

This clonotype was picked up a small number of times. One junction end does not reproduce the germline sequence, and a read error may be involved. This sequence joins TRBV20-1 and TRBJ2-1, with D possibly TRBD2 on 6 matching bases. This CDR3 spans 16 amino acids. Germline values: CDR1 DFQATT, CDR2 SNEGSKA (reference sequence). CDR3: CTARGVAGSSYNEQFF. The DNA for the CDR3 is TGCACTGCTAGAGGGGTAGCCGGGAGCTCCTACAATGAGCAGTTCTTC.

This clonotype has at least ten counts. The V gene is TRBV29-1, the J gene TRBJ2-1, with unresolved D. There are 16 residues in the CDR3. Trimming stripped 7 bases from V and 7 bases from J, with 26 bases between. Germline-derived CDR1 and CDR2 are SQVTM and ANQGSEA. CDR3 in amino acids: CSATRWTGPMGNEQFF. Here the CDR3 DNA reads TGCAGCGCAACACGGTGGACGGGCCCGATGGGGAATGAGCAGTTCTTC.

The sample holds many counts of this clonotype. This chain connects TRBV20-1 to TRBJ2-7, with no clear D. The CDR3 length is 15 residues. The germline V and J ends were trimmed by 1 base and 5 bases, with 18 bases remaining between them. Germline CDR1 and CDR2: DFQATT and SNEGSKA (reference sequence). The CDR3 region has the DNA TGCAGTGCTAGAGTCTGGCTGCCAACCTTCCACGAGCAGTACTTC. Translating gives CSARVWLPTFHEQYF.

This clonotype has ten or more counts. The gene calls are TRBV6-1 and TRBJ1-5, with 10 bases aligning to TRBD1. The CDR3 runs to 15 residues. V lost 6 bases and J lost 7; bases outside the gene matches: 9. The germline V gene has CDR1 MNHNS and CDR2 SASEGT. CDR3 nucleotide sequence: TGTGCCAGCAGCGCGACGACAGGGGGCATCCAGCCCCAGCATTTT. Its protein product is CASSATTGGIQPQHF.

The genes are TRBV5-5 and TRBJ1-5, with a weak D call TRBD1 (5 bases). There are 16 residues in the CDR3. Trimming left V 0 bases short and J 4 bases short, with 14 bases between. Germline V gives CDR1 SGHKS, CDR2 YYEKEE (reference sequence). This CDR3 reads CASSLARAGMNQPQHF. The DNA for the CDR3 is TGTGCCAGCAGCTTGGCCAGGGCAGGAATGAATCAGCCCCAGCATTTT. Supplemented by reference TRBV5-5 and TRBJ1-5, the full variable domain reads DAGVTQSPTHLIKTRGQQVTLRCSPISGHKSVSWYQQVLGQGPQFIFQYYEKEERGRGNFPDRFSARQFPNYSSELNVNALLLGDSALYLCASSLARAGMNQPQHFGDGTRLSIL.

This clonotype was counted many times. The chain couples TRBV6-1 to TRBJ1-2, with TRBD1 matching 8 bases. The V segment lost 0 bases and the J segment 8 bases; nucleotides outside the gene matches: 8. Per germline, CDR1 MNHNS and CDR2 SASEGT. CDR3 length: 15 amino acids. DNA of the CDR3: TGTGCCAGCAGTGAAGCGCACCAGGGGGCCCGAGGCTACACCTTC. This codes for CASSEAHQGARGYTF.

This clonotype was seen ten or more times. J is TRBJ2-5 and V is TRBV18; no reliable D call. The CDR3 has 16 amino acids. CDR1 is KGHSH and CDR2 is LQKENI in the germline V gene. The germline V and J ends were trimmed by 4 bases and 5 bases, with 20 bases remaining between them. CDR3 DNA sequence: TGTGCCAGCTCACTCTCATATGTCCAGGCCTGGGAGACCCAGTACTTC. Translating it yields CASSLSYVQAWETQYF.

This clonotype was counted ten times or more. The CDR3 bases are TGTGCCAGCAGTCCCTGGACCGTCGCGGAAGCTTTCTTT. Its protein is CASSPWTVAEAFF. The chain has TRBV28 and TRBJ1-1; unclear D gene. With 5 bases removed from V and 8 bases from J, the gap between germline ends came to 15 bases. This CDR3 comprises 13 residues. Germline values: CDR1 MDHEN, CDR2 SYDVKM.